A selection of T cell receptor beta chains follows, all from one sample in a study of T cells in Graves' hyperthyroidism and ophthalmopathy. TCRdb ran MiXCR on the multiplex PCR reads and lists one entry per CDR3 protein. The repertoire holds roughly 700,000 distinct CDR3 sequences, around 40% seen once, with 31% in the top ten. Sequenced: blood. The receptors were sampled from a woman aged 40 to 50 with Graves' hyperthyroidism. Both conserved end residues are part of each CDR3. The order of the fields is V gene, D gene, clone size, J gene, CDR3 protein, CDR3 DNA. A D gene is named only where the DNA matches it firmly. The size of a clone is reported for some rows only, either as once, few or many, or as a class for expanded clones.

TRBV6-1	-	few	TRBJ1-3	CASSRGQSSGNTIYF	TGTGCCAGCTCCCGAGGACAGAGCTCTGGAAACACCATATATTTT
TRBV10-3	TRBD1	many	TRBJ1-2	CAISELDRGYGYTF	TGTGCCATCAGTGAACTTGACAGGGGATATGGCTACACCTTC
TRBV20-1	-	many	TRBJ1-4	CSASGGNEKLFF	TGCAGTGCTAGTGGGGGGAATGAAAAACTGTTTTTT
TRBV25-1	-	-	TRBJ1-5	CASSEGDAQPQHF	TGTGCCAGCAGTGAAGGGGATGCACAGCCCCAGCATTTT
TRBV11-3	-	few	TRBJ1-2	CASSSPRTERYGYTF	TGTGCCAGCAGCTCCCCTCGGACAGAGCGGTATGGCTACACCTTC
TRBV9	TRBD1	once	TRBJ2-1	CASSSGQGISEQFF	TGTGCCAGCAGTTCGGGACAGGGGATAAGCGAGCAGTTCTTC
TRBV5-6	-	few	TRBJ1-2	CASNLFLRGYTF	TGTGCCAGCAACTTGTTCCTTAGGGGCTACACCTTC
TRBV7-3	-	many	TRBJ1-1	CASSPRGGVREQAEAFF	TGTGCCAGCAGCCCAAGGGGAGGGGTCAGGGAGCAAGCTGAAGCTTTCTTT
TRBV15	-	once	TRBJ2-3	CATGPSTYTDTQYF	TGTGCCACCGGGCCCAGCACATACACAGATACGCAGTATTTT
TRBV11-3	-	once	TRBJ2-7	CASSPLGFNNEQYF	TGTGCCAGCAGCCCGCTGGGGTTCAACAATGAGCAGTACTTC
TRBV20-1	-	few	TRBJ2-5	CSARDGRGAETQYF	TGCAGTGCTAGAGATGGACGAGGGGCAGAGACCCAGTACTTC
TRBV9	-	few	TRBJ2-6	CASSVDRSSSGANVLTF	TGTGCCAGCAGCGTTGACAGGTCTTCTTCTGGGGCCAACGTCCTGACTTTC
TRBV19	TRBD1	-	TRBJ1-2	CASRPSGGRGYTF	TGTGCCAGTAGGCCCTCAGGGGGCAGGGGCTACACCTTC
TRBV24-1	TRBD1	few	TRBJ1-2	CATSDGTAVGHTF	TGTGCCACCAGTGATGGGACAGCAGTTGGCCACACCTTC
TRBV7-8	-	few	TRBJ1-4	CASSQGDGLREKLFF	TGTGCCAGCAGCCAAGGCGATGGGTTGAGAGAAAAACTGTTTTTT
TRBV4-3	TRBD1	few	TRBJ1-1	CASSQHRGNTEAFF	TGCGCCAGCAGCCAACACAGGGGGAACACTGAAGCTTTCTTT
TRBV4-3	-	few	TRBJ2-7	CASSRYLGSTPYEQYF	TGCGCCAGCAGCCGATACTTGGGGAGTACCCCCTACGAGCAGTACTTC
TRBV7-2	-	-	TRBJ1-6	CASSLASGVYNSPLHF	TGTGCCAGCAGCTTAGCCTCGGGGGTCTATAATTCACCCCTCCACTTT
TRBV29-1	-	many	TRBJ1-1	CSVWGLSNTEAFF	TGCAGCGTGTGGGGACTCTCGAACACTGAAGCTTTCTTT
TRBV24-1	-	few	TRBJ2-2	CATSPHTGELFF	TGTGCCACCAGTCCTCACACCGGGGAGCTGTTTTTT
TRBV5-1	TRBD1	few	TRBJ1-4	CASSSKQGARATNEKLFF	TGCGCCAGCAGCTCCAAACAGGGGGCGCGGGCAACTAATGAAAAACTGTTTTTT
TRBV13	TRBD1	many	TRBJ1-6	CASSSGGTGGGDYSPLHF	TGTGCCAGCAGCTCAGGCGGGACAGGGGGCGGTGATTATTCACCCCTCCACTTT
TRBV10-3	-	-	TRBJ1-5	CASNEGTVSNQPQHF	TGTGCCAGCAACGAAGGGACCGTAAGCAATCAGCCCCAGCATTTT
TRBV7-9	-	-	TRBJ2-7	CASSQSPGTLTYEQYF	TGTGCCAGCAGCCAATCCCCCGGGACTTTAACCTACGAGCAGTACTTC
TRBV7-9	-	many	TRBJ2-7	CASSPGLYEQYF	TGTGCCAGCAGCCCCGGTTTGTACGAGCAGTACTTC
TRBV12-5	-	few	TRBJ1-2	CASSFGGSEGYTF	TGTGCTAGTTCGTTCGGGGGATCGGAGGGCTACACCTTC
TRBV29-1	TRBD1	few	TRBJ2-2	CSVEDRGNTGELFF	TGCAGCGTGGAAGACAGGGGGAACACCGGGGAGCTGTTTTTT
TRBV11-2	-	many	TRBJ1-2	CASSLEPTVNYGYTF	TGTGCCAGCAGCTTAGAACCGACAGTTAACTATGGCTACACCTTC
TRBV7-2	TRBD2	-	TRBJ2-7	CASSVRATSGPGNEQYF	TGTGCCAGCAGCGTTAGGGCGACTAGCGGCCCTGGGAACGAGCAGTACTTC
TRBV19	-	-	TRBJ1-2	CASSIPGLLYTF	TGTGCCAGTAGTATCCCTGGACTTCTCTACACCTTC
TRBV6-6	TRBD1	-	TRBJ2-7	CASGAGTGSSYEQYF	TGTGCCAGCGGGGCAGGGACAGGAAGCTCCTACGAGCAGTACTTC
TRBV19	TRBD1	-	TRBJ2-6	CASSRNRGRGTGANVLTF	TGTGCCAGTAGCAGAAACAGGGGGCGTGGGACTGGGGCCAACGTCCTGACTTTC
TRBV2	-	many	TRBJ2-5	CASSGIETQYF	TGTGCCAGCAGTGGTATCGAGACCCAGTACTTC
TRBV19	-	-	TRBJ2-7	CASSSRQDSPSYEQYF	TGTGCCAGTAGCTCCAGACAGGACAGCCCGTCCTACGAGCAGTACTTC
TRBV20-1	TRBD2	-	TRBJ2-5	CSARVPGGGTQYF	TGCAGTGCTAGAGTCCCGGGCGGGGGGACCCAGTACTTC
TRBV29-1	-	few	TRBJ1-3	CSAIGVKANIKPTSGNTIYF	TGCAGCGCCATCGGGGTGAAGGCCAACATAAAGCCCACTTCTGGAAACACCATATATTTT
TRBV28	-	-	TRBJ1-2	CASLPGDLNYGYTF	TGTGCCAGCCTCCCTGGGGACCTCAACTATGGCTACACCTTC
TRBV13	TRBD1	few	TRBJ2-2	CASRRRIRTGNTGELFF	TGTGCCAGCAGGCGCAGAATCAGGACAGGGAACACCGGGGAGCTGTTTTTT
TRBV14	-	-	TRBJ2-5	CASSQVGESALQPQETQYF	TGTGCCAGCAGCCAAGTCGGGGAAAGTGCACTACAACCACAAGAGACCCAGTACTTC
TRBV6-1	-	once	TRBJ2-5	CASSPGGRKQETQYF	TGTGCCAGCAGTCCCGGGGGACGAAAACAAGAGACCCAGTACTTC
TRBV7-2	TRBD1	-	TRBJ1-2	CASSSRDRSYGYTF	TGTGCCAGCAGCTCCCGGGACAGATCCTATGGCTACACCTTC
TRBV7-2	-	many	TRBJ1-6	CASSSAPPLHF	TGTGCCAGCAGCTCCGCTCCACCCCTCCACTTT
TRBV12-3/TRBV12-4	-	-	TRBJ1-2	CASSYPTGRATNYGYTF	TGTGCCAGCAGTTACCCAACGGGCAGGGCCACTAACTATGGCTACACCTTC
TRBV10-2	-	many	TRBJ2-7	CASSELYEQYF	TGTGCCAGCAGTGAATTGTACGAGCAGTACTTC
TRBV12-3/TRBV12-4	TRBD1	-	TRBJ1-2	CASSLSTGGTYGYTF	TGTGCCAGCAGTTTGTCGACAGGGGGCACTTATGGCTACACCTTC
TRBV2	TRBD2	-	TRBJ2-1	CASSGSGGPLHNEQFF	TGTGCCAGCAGTGGTAGCGGGGGGCCCTTACACAATGAGCAGTTCTTC
TRBV24-1	-	many	TRBJ2-7	CATSDGGHPYEQYF	TGTGCCACCAGTGATGGGGGACATCCCTACGAGCAGTACTTC
TRBV6-2/TRBV6-3	-	-	TRBJ1-2	CASSYLRQGVGYTF	TGTGCCAGCAGTTACCTCCGGCAAGGGGTAGGCTACACCTTC
TRBV12-5	-	-	TRBJ1-2	CASGLDRVDYGYTF	TGTGCTAGTGGTTTGGACAGGGTAGACTATGGCTACACCTTC